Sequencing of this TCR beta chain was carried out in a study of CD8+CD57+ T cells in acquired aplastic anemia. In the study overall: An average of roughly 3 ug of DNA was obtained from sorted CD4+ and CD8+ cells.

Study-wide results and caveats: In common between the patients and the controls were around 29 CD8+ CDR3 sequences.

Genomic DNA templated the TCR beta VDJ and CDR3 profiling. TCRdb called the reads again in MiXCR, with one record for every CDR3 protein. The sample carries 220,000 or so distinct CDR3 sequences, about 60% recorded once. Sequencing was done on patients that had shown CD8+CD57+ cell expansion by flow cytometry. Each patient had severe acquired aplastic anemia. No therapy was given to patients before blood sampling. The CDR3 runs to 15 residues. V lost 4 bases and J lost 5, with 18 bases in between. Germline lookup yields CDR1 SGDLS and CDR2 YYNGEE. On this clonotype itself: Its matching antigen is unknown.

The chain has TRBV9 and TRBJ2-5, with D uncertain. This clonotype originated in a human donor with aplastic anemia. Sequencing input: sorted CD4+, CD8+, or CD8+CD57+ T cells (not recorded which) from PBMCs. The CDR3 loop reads CASSRTITQGETQYF. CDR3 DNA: TGTGCCAGCAGCAGAACAATCACGCAAGGGGAGACCCAGTACTTC.